Following are 8 T cell receptor beta chains from one sample sequenced in a study of shared clonotypes between healthy human individuals. Profiled with immunoSEQ multiplex PCR; TCRdb holds only in-frame clones, not every one. The table lists about 2.1 million clones, roughly 91% of them singletons. As defined, naive CD8 cells were CD45RO-negative and positively selected for CCR7, with terminally differentiated effector memory CD45RA+ cells excluded. Sample: naive CD8+ T cells from PBMCs. The receptors come from a man between 18 and 35 years old in good health. Some clones in this sample may be carry-over from other donors' samples.

The rearrangement joins TRBV5-6 to TRBJ1-1, with a weak D call TRBD1 (6 bases). Germline CDR1 SGHDT, CDR2 YYEEEE. CDR3 size: 14 residues. Trimming removed 0 bases from V and 5 bases from J, with 11 bases in between. This CDR3 is CASSLDGGRTEAFF. In nucleotides, the CDR3 is TGTGCCAGCAGCTTGGATGGGGGCAGGACTGAAGCTTTCTTT.

The chain has TRBV4-1 and TRBJ1-1, with TRBD1 matching 8 bases. Germline CDR1 is MGHRA and CDR2 is YSYEKL. CDR3 length: 14 residues. Trimming removed 9 bases from V and 4 bases from J; junction bases left unmatched: 10. The CDR3 here is CASWTGRRGTEAFF. The CDR3 nucleotides are TGCGCCAGTTGGACAGGGAGGAGGGGCACTGAAGCTTTCTTT.

The CDR3 region is CASSQEWAGGTLFTDTQYF. Written as DNA, the CDR3 is TGCGCCAGCAGCCAAGAATGGGCGGGGGGCACCCTTTTCACAGATACGCAGTATTTT. This chain joins TRBV4-1 and TRBJ2-3; 8 bases are a match to TRBD2. After removal of 0 bases from V and 2 bases from J, the junction contained 13 bases not matched to a gene. Germline CDR1 MGHRA, CDR2 YSYEKL. The CDR3 covers 19 residues.

The rearrangement links TRBV27 to TRBJ2-7, with 7 bases lining up with TRBD2. The length of the CDR3 is 14 residues. V lost 3 bases, J lost 7 bases, and 9 bases stayed unmatched. In germline, CDR1 is MNHEY, CDR2 SMNVEV (reference sequence). CDR3 nucleotide sequence: TGTGCCAGCAGTTTCAGGGATGCCGGGGGGGAGCAGTACTTC. This codes for CASSFRDAGGEQYF.

The CDR3 loop is CASTPLAGGPYSSYEQYF. The CDR3 region has the DNA TGTGCCAGCACTCCCCTAGCGGGAGGGCCCTACTCCTCCTACGAGCAGTACTTC. The chain combines TRBV7-8 with TRBJ2-7; 12 bases match TRBD2. This CDR3 contains 18 residues. The germline V gene has CDR1 SGHVS and CDR2 FQNEAQ. With 7 bases clipped from V and 0 bases from J, the junction kept 13 bases outside the gene matches.

The V call is TRBV27, the J call TRBJ1-5, with D possibly matching TRBD1 (5 bases). CDR1 and CDR2 (germline): MNHEY, SMNVEV (reference sequence). The ends were cut back, 8 bases at V and 4 bases at J, with 15 bases in the middle. This CDR3 region has 14 residues. The CDR3 region is CASRRRGENQPQHF. CDR3 in DNA: TGTGCCAGCCGCCGTAGAGGGGAAAATCAGCCCCAGCATTTT.

This chain joins TRBV7-7 and TRBJ2-1; TRBD1 matches at 7 bases. The CDR3 consists of 13 residues. V lost 10 bases to trimming and J lost 8 bases; unmatched junction nucleotides: 11. The germline V gene has CDR1 SSHAT and CDR2 FNYEAQ (reference sequence). The CDR3 is CATGIYQGDEQFF. Here the CDR3 DNA reads TGTGCCACCGGGATTTACCAGGGGGATGAGCAGTTCTTC.

The chain employs TRBV20-1 and TRBJ2-3; unclear D gene. Between the trimmed V and J ends, which lost 6 bases and 3 bases, there was a span of 7 bases. Germline V gene data show CDR1 as DFQATT and CDR2 as SNEGSKA (reference sequence). The CDR3 runs to 11 residues. The chain's CDR3 is CSASRTDTQYF. The CDR3 bases are TGCAGTGCGAGTAGGACAGATACGCAGTATTTT.